This T cell receptor beta chain was profiled in a study of blood T cell repertoires in COVID-19. Study summary: Acute-phase and convalescent COVID-19 samples originated in the United States, Italy and Spain. Nucleic acid was either cDNA or gDNA, and it came from T cells, B-cell-depleted T cells, or PBMCs.

Per the original methods: Estimated nucleated cell counts came from reference gene primer amplification. Only in-frame clones appear in the TCRdb table, and some are missing; sequencing was by immunoSEQ multiplex PCR. That table supplies the V and J calls and clone size; D and trimming were determined from the DNA. In the table there are about 70,000 clones, 70% to 90% of which are singletons. Looked up from germline, CDR1 is LNHDA and CDR2 is SQIVND (reference sequence). The CDR3 extends over 15 amino acids. Trimming took 3 bases from V and 0 from J, leaving 9 bases between them. The source of this sequence is a human donor in a cohort sampled during active COVID-19. The genes are TRBV19 and TRBJ1-3; D gene unclear. Sequences were obtained from peripheral blood. The CDR3 DNA follows: TGTGCCAGTAGTATGGAGGCCCTCTCTGGAAACACCATATATTTT. As protein: CASSMEALSGNTIYF.